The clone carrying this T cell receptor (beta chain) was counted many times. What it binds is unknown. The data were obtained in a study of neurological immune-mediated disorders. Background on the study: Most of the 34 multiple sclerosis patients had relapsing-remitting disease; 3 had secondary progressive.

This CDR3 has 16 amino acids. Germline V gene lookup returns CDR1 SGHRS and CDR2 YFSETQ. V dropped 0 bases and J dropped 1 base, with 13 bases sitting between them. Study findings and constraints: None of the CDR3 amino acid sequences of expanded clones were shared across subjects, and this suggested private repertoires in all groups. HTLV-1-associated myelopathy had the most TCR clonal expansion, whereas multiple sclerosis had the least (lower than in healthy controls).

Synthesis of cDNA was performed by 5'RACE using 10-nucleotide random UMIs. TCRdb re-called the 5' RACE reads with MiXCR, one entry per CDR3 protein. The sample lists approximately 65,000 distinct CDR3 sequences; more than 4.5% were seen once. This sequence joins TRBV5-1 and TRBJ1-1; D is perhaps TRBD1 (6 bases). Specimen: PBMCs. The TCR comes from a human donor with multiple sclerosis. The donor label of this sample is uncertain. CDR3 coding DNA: TGCGCCAGCAGCTTGGGGGCGGGGGCGTCGAACACTGAAGCTTTCTTT. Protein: CASSLGAGASNTEAFF. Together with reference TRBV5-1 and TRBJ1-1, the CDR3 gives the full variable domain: KAGVTQTPRYLIKTRGQQVTLSCSPISGHRSVSWYQQTPGQGLQFLFEYFSETQRNKGNFPGRFSGRQFSNSRSEMNVSTLELGDSALYLCASSLGAGASNTEAFFGQGTRLTVV.